This TCR beta chain derives from a study of blood T cell repertoires in COVID-19. Sequencing used immunoSEQ multiplex PCR; TCRdb keeps in-frame clones, though not all of them. The table has roughly 260,000 clones, about 91% seen once. The CDR3 is 15 residues long. The germline V gene encodes CDR1 LGHNA and CDR2 YSLEER. Trimming stripped 4 bases from V and 4 bases from J, with 13 bases between. Sequenced input: PBMCs or T cells enriched from blood (not recorded which). V gene TRBV4-3 combines with J gene TRBJ1-4; TRBD1 is a possible D gene (5 bases). The sequence was collected from a human donor in a cohort exposed to, infected with or recovered from COVID-19 (not recorded which). The donor label of this sample is uncertain. CDR3 amino acids: CASSPAGVHNEKLFF. CDR3 bases: TGCGCCAGCAGCCCGGCGGGGGTACATAATGAAAAACTGTTTTTT.